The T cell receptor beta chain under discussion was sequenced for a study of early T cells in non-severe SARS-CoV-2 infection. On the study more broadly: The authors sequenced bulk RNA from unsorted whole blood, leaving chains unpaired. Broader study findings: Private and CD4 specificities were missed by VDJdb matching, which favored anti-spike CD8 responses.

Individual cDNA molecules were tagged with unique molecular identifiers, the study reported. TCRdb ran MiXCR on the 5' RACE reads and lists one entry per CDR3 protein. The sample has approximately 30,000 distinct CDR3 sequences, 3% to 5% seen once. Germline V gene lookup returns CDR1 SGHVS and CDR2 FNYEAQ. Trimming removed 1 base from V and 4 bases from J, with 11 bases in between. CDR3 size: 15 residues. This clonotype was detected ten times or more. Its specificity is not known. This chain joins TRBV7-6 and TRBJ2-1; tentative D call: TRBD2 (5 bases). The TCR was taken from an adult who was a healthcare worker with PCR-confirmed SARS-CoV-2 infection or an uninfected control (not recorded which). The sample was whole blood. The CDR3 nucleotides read TGTGCCAGCAGCTTAGATACTAGGCCTTACAATGAGCAGTTCTTC. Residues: CASSLDTRPYNEQFF.